This T cell receptor beta chain came from a study of control samples from healthy donors and cancer patients. In its sample, this clone was seen many times. CDR1 MNHEY and CDR2 SMNVEV come from the germline V gene (reference sequence). With 4 bases removed from V and 3 bases from J, the gap between germline ends came to 13 bases. This CDR3 has 15 residues. Repertoires were generated with immunoSEQ multiplex PCR, while TCRdb's copy carries only in-frame clones and drops some. The sample yields some 120,000 clones, 88% seen once. This receptor was obtained from a woman in her 70s in good health. V gene TRBV27 combines with J gene TRBJ1-5; tentatively, D is TRBD1 (5 bases). The sequenced material came from blood. The CDR3 DNA is TGTGCCAGCAGTTCGCTAGGCGGACACAATCAGCCCCAGCATTTT. This encodes CASSSLGGHNQPQHF.